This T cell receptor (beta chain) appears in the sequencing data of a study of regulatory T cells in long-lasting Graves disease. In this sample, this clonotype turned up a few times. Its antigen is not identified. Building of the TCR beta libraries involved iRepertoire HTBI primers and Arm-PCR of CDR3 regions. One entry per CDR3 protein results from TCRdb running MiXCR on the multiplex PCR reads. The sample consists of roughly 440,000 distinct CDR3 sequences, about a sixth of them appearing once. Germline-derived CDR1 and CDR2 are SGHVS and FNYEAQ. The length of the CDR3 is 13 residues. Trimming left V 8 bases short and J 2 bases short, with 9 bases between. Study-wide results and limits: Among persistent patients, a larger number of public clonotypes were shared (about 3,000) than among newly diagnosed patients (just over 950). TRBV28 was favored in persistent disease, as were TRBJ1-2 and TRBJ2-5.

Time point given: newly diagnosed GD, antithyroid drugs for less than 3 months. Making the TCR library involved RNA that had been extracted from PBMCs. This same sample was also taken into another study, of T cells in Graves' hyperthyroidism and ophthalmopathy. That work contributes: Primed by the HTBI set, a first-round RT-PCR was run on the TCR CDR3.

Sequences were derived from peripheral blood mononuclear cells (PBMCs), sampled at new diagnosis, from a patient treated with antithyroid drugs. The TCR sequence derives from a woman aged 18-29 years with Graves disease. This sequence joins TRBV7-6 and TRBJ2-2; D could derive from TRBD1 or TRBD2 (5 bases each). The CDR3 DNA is TGTGCCAGCCGGGACGGTAACACCGGGGAGCTGTTTTTT. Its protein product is CASRDGNTGELFF.